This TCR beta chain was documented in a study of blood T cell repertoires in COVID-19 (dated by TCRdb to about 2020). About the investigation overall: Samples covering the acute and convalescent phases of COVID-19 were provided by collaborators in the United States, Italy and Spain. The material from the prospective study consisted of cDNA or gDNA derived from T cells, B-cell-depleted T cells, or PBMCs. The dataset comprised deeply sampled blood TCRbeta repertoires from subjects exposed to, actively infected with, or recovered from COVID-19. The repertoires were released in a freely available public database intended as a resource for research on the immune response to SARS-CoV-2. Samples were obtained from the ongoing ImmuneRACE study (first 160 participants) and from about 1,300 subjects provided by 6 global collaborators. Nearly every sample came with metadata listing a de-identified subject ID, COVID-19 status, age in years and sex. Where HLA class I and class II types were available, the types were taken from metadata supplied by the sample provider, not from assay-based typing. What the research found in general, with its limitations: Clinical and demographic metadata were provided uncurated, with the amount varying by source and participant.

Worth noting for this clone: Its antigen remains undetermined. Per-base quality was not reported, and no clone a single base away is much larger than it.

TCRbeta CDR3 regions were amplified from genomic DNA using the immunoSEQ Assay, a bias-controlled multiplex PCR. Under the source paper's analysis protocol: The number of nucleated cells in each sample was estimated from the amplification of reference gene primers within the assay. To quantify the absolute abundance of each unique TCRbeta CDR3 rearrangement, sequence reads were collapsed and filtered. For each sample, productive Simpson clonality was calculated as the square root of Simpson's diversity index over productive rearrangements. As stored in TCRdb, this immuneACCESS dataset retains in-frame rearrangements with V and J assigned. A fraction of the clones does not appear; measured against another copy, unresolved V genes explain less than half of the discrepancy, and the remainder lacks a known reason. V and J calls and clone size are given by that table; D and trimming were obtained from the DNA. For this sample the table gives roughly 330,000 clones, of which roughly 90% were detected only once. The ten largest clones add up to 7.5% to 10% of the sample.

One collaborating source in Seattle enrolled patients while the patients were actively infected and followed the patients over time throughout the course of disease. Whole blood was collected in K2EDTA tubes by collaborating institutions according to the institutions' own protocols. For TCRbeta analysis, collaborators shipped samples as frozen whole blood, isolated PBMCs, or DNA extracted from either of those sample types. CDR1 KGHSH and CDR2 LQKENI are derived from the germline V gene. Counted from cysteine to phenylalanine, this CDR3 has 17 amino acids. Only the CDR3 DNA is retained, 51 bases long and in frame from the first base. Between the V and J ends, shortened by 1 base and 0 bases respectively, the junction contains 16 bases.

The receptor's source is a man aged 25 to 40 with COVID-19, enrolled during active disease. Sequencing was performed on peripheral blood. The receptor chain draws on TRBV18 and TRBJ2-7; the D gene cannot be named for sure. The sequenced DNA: TGTGCCAGCTCACCACAGGAGAACAAACTACTCTCCTACGAGCAGTACTTC. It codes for CASSPQENKLLSYEQYF.